This paragraph reports one T cell receptor beta chain. Antigen: not known. The data are from a study of T cell responses to AZD1222 COVID-19 vaccine. Study details: Some second doses came at about 4 weeks and others at about 12 weeks; these were pooled. Regarding the study as a whole: Seropositivity was recorded at baseline in only 6 or 7 AZD1222 recipients. Sampled repertoires all dated from after the peak T cell response.

Assay: immunoSEQ multiplex PCR; the TCRdb copy retains only in-frame clones and omits some. The table has 100,000 to 150,000 clones, about nine tenths seen once. Sequencing used peripheral blood, obtained on day 0 of AZD1222 vaccination. This clonotype was obtained from an adult in good health.

The CDR3 loop reads CASSLEGVNTEAFF. Written as DNA, the CDR3 is TGTGCCAGCAGCTTAGAGGGGGTGAACACTGAAGCTTTCTTT. The J gene is TRBJ1-1, the V gene TRBV11-2, with D possibly being TRBD1 (5 bases). The V end lost 0 bases, the J end lost 0 bases, and 5 bases lay between the germline ends. The CDR3 covers 14 residues. The germline V gene has CDR1 SGHAT and CDR2 FQNNGV.